This T cell receptor beta chain was observed in a study of T cell responses to AZD1222 COVID-19 vaccine. Overall study findings and caveats: Recipients of AZD1222 seropositive at baseline numbered only five or six.

Generated by immunoSEQ multiplex PCR, the TCRdb table keeps only in-frame clones and is missing some. The data hold some 120,000 clones, with roughly 88% observed a single time. As concerns this clone: The antigen is undetermined.

This material consisted of peripheral blood, taken on day 0 of MenACWY control vaccination. The sequence derives from an adult in good health.

The chain's CDR3 is CASSQAQLAGNIQYF. The CDR3 bases are TGTGCCAGCAGCCAAGCCCAACTAGCGGGAAACATTCAGTACTTC. V usage is TRBV4-2 and J usage is TRBJ2-4; 9 bases align to TRBD2. Germline CDR1 reads LGHNA; CDR2 reads YNFKEQ. The CDR3 contains 15 residues. Trimming at V came to 1 base and at J to 6 bases, leaving 4 bases not matched to a gene.